The source of this TCR beta chain is a study of blood T cell repertoires in COVID-19. Across the whole study: COVID-19 samples collected from the United States, Italy and Spain covered acute and convalescent phases. The cDNA or gDNA used as material had been derived from T cells, B-cell-depleted T cells, or PBMCs.

Trimming left V 4 bases short and J 1 base short, with 11 bases between. CDR3 length equals 15 residues. Assignments of participants to cohorts depended upon their own reported clinical history. In Cohort 3, a recovered donor had either two negative PCRs, clearance, or symptom resolution. Sequenced by immunoSEQ multiplex PCR; TCRdb stores in-frame clones only, minus some. The sample lists approximately 440,000 clones, around 90% occurring once. This TCR came from a woman younger than 30 who had recovered from COVID-19. The gene calls are TRBV23-1 and TRBJ1-5, with no clear D. TRBV23-1 is an ORF; its function is uncertain. The source material was PBMCs or T cells enriched from blood (not recorded which). CDR3 amino acids: CASSRGEESNQPQHF. CDR3 coding DNA: TGCGCCAGCAGTCGCGGGGAAGAAAGCAATCAGCCCCAGCATTTT.